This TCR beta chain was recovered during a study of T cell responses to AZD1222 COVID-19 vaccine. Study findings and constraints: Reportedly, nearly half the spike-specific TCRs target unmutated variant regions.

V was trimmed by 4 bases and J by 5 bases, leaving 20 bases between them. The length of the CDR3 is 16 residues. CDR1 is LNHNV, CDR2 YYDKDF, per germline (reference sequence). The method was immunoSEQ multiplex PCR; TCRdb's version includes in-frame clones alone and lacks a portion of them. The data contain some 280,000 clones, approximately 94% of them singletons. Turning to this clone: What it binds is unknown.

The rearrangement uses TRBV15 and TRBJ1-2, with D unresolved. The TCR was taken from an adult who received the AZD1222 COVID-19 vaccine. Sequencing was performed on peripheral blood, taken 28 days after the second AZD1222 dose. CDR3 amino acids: CATSTENSGIGYGYTF. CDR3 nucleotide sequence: TGTGCCACCAGCACAGAAAACAGTGGGATAGGGTATGGCTACACCTTC. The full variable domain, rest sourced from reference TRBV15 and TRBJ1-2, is DAMVIQNPRYQVTQFGKPVTLSCSQTLNHNVMYWYQQKSSQAPKLLFHYYDKDFNNEADTPDNFQSRRPNTSFCFLDIRSPGLGDTAMYLCATSTENSGIGYGYTFGSGTRLTVV.